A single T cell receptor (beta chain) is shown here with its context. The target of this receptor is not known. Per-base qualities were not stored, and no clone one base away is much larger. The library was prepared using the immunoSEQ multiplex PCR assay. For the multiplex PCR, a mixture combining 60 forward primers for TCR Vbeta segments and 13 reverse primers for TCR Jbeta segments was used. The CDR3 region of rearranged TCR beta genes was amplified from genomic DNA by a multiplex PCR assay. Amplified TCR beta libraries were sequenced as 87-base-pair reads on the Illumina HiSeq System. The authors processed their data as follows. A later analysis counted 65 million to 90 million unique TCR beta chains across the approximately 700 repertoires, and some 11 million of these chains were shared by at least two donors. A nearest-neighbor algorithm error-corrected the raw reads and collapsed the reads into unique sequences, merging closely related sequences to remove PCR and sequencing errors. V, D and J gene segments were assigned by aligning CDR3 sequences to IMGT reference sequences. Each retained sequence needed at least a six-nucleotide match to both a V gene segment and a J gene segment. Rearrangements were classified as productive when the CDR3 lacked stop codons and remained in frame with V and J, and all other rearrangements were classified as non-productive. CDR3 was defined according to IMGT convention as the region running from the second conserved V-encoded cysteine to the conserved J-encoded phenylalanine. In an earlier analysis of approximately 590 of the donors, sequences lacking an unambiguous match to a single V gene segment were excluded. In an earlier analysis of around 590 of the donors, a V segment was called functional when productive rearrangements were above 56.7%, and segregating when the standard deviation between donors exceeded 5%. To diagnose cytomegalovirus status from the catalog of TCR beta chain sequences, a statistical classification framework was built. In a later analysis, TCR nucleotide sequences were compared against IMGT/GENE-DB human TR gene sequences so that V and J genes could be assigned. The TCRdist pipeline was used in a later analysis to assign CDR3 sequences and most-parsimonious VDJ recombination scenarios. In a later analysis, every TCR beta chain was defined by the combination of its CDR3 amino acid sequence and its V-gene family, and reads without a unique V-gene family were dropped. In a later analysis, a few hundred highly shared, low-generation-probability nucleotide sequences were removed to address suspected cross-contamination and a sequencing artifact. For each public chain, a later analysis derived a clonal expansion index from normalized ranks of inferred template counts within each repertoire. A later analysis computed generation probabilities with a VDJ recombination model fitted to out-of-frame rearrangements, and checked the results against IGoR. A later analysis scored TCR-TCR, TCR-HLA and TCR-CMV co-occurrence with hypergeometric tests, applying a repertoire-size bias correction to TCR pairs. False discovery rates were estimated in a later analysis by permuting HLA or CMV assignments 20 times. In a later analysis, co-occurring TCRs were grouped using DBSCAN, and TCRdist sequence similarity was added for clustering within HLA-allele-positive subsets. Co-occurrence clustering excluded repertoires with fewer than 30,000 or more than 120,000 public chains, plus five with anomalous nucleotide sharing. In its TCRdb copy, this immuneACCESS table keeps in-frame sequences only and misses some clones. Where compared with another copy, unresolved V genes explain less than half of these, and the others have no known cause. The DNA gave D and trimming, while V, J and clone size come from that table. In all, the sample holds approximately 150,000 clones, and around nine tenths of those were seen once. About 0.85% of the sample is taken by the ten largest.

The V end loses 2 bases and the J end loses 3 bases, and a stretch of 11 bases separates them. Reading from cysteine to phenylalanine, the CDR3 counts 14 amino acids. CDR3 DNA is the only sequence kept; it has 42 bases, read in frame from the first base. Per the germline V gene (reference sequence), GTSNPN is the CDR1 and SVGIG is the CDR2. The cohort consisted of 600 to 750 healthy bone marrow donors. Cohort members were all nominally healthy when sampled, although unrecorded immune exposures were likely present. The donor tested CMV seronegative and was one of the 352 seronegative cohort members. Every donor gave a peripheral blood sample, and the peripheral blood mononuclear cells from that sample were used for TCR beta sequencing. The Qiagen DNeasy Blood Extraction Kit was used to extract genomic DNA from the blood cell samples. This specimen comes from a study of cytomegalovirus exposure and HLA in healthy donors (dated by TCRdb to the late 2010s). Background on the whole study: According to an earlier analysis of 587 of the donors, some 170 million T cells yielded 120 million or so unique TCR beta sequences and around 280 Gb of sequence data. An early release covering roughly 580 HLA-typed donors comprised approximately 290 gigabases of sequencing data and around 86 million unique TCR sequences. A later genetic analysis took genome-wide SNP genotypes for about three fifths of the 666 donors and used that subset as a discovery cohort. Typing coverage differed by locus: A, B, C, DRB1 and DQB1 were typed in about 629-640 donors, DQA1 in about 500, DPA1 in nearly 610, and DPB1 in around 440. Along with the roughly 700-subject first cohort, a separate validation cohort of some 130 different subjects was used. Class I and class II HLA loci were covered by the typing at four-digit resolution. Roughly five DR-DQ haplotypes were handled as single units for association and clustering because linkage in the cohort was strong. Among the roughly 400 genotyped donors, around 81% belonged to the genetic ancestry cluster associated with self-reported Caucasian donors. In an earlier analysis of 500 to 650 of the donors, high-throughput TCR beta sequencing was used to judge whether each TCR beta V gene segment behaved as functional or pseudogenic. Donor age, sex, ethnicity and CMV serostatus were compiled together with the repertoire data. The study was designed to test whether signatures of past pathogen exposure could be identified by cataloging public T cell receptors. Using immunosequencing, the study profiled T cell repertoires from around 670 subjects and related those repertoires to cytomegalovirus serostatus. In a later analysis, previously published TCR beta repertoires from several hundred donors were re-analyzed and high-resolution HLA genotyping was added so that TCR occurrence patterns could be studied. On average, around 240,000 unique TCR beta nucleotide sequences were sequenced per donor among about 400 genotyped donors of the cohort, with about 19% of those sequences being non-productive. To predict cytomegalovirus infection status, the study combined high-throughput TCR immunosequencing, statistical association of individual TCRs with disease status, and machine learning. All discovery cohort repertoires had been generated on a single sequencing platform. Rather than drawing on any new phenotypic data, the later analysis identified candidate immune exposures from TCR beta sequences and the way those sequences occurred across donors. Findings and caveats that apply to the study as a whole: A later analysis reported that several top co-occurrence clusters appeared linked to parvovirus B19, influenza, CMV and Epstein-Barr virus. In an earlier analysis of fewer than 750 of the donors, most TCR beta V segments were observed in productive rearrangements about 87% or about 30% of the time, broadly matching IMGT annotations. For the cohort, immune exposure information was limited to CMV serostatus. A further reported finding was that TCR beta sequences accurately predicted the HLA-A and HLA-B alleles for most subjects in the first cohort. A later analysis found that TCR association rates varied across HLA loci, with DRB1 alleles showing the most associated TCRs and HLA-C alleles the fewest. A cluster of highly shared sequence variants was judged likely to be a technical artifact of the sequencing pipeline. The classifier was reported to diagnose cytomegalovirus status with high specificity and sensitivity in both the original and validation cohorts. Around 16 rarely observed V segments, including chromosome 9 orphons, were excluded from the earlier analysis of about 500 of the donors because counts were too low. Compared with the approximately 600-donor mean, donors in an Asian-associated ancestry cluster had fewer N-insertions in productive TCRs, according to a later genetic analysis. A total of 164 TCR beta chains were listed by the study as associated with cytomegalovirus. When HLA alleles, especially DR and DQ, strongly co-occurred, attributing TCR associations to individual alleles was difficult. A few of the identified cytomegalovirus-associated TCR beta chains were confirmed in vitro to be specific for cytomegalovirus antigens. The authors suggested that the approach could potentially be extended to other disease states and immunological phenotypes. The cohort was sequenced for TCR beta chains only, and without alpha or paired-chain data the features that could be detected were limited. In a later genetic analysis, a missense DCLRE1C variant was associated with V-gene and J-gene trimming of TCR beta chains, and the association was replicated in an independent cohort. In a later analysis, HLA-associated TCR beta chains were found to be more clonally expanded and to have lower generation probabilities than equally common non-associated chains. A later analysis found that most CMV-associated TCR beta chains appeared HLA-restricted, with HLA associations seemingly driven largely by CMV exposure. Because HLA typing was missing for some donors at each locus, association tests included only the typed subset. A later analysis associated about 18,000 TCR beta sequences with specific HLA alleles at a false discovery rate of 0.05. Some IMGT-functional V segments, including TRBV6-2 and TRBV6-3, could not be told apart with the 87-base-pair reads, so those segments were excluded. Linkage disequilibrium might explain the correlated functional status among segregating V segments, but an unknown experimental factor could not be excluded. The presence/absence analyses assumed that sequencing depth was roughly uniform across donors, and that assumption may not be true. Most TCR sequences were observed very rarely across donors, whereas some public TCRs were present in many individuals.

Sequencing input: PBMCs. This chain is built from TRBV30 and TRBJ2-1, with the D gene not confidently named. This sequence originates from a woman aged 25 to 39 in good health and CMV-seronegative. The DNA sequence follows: TGTGCCTGGAGTCCCTACGGTTACTACAATGAGCAGTTCTTC. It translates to CAWSPYGYYNEQFF.